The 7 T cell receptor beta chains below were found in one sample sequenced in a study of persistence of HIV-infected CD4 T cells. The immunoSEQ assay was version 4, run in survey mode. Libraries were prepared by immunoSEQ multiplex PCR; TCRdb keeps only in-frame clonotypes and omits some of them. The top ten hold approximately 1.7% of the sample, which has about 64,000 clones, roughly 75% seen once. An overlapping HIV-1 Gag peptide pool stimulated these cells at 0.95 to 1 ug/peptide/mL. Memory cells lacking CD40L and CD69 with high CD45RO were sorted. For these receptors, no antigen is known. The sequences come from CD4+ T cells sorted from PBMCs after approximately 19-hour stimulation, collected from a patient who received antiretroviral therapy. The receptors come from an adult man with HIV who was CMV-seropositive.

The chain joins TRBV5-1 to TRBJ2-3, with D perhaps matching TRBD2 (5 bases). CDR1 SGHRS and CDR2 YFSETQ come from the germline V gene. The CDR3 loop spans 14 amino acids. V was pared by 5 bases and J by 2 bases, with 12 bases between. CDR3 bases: TGCGCCAGCAGAGTCAGCGGTCACACAGATACGCAGTATTTT. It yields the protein CASRVSGHTDTQYF.

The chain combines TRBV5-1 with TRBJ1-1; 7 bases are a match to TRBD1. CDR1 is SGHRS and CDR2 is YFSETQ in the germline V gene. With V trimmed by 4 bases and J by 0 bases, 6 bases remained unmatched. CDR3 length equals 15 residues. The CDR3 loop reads CASSGTGTVNTEAFF. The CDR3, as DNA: TGCGCCAGCAGCGGCACCGGGACAGTGAACACTGAAGCTTTCTTT.

This CDR3 reads CASRVQGARNTEAFF. The CDR3 DNA follows: TGTGCCAGCAGGGTACAGGGGGCACGGAACACTGAAGCTTTCTTT. The J gene is TRBJ1-1, the V gene TRBV28; TRBD1 agrees at 9 bases. CDR3 size: 15 residues. Trimming took 6 bases from V and 1 from J; bases not matched to a gene: 6. From germline, CDR1 is MDHEN and CDR2 SYDVKM.

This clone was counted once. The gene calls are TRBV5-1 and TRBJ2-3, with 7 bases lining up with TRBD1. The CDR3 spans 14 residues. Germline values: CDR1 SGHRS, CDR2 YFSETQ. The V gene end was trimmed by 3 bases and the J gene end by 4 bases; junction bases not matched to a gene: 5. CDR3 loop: CASSSGTASDTQYF. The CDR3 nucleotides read TGCGCCAGCAGCTCCGGGACAGCCTCAGATACGCAGTATTTT.

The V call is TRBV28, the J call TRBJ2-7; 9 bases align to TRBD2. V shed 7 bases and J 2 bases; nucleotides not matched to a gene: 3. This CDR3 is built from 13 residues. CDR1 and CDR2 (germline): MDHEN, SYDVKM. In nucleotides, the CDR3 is TGTGCCAGCAACGGCGGGGGGGCCTACGAGCAGTACTTC. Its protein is CASNGGGAYEQYF.

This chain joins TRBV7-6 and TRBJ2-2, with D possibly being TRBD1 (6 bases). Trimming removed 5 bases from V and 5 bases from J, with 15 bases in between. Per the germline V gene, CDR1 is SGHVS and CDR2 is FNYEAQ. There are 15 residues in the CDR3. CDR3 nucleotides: TGTGCCAGCAGCGCGAACACCAGGGGAACCGGGGAGCTGTTTTTT. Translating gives CASSANTRGTGELFF.

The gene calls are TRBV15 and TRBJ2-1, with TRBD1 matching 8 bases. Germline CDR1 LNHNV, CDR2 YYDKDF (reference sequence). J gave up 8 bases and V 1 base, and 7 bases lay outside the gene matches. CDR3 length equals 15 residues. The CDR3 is CATSRATGAQDEQFF. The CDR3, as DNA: TGTGCCACCAGCAGAGCGACAGGGGCTCAGGATGAGCAGTTCTTC. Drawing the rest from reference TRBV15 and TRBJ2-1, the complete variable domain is DAMVIQNPRYQVTQFGKPVTLSCSQTLNHNVMYWYQQKSSQAPKLLFHYYDKDFNNEADTPDNFQSRRPNTSFCFLDIRSPGLGDTAMYLCATSRATGAQDEQFFGPGTRLTVL.